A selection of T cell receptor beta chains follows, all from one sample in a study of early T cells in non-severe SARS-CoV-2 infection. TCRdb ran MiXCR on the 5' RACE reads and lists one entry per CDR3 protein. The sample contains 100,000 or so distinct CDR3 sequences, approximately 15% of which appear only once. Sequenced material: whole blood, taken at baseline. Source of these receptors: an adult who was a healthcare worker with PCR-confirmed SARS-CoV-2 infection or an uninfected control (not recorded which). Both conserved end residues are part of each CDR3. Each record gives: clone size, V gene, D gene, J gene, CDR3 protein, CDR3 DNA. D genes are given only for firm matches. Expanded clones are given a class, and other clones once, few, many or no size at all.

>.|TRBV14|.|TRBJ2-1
CASSQTDVIEQFF
TGTGCCAGCAGCCAGACGGACGTAATAGAGCAGTTCTTC
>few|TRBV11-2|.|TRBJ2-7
CASSSGGIGEQYF
TGTGCCAGCAGCTCCGGCGGGATCGGCGAGCAGTACTTC
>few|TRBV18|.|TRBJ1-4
CASSPRGGVEEKLFF
TGTGCCAGCTCGCCTCGGGGAGGAGTGGAGGAAAAACTGTTTTTT
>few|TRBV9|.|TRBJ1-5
CASSVGDGQPQHF
TGTGCCAGCAGCGTAGGGGACGGTCAGCCCCAGCATTTT
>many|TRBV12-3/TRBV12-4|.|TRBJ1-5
CASSFGGHQPQHF
TGTGCCAGCAGTTTCGGGGGCCATCAGCCCCAGCATTTT
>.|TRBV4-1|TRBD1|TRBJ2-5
CASSQDQGAGETQYF
TGCGCCAGCAGCCAAGATCAGGGGGCAGGAGAGACCCAGTACTTC
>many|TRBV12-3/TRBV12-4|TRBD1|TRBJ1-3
CASSWGTANTIYF
TGTGCCAGCAGCTGGGGGACAGCGAACACCATATATTTT
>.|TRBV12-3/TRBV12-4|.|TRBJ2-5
CASSPTGPQTQYF
TGTGCCAGCAGTCCGACGGGACCTCAGACCCAGTACTTC
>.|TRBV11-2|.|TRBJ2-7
CASSSLPEVEQYF
TGTGCCAGCAGCTCCCTCCCCGAGGTCGAGCAGTACTTC
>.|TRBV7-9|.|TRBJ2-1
CASSLAGPYNEQFF
TGTGCCAGCAGCTTAGCAGGGCCCTACAATGAGCAGTTCTTC
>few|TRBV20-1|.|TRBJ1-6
CSARRVYNSPLHF
TGCAGTGCTAGAAGAGTCTATAATTCACCCCTCCACTTT
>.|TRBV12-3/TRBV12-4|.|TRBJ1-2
CASSLALGAKGYTF
TGTGCCAGCAGTTTAGCGCTAGGGGCAAAGGGCTACACCTTC
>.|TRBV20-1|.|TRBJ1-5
CSARDLVKPQHF
TGCAGTGCTAGAGATCTGGTAAAGCCCCAGCATTTT
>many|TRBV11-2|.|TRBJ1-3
CASSSLRQNTIYF
TGTGCCAGCAGCTCCCTCCGTCAAAACACCATATATTTT
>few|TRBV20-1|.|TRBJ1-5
CSARAADQPQHF
TGCAGTGCCAGGGCAGCGGATCAGCCCCAGCATTTT
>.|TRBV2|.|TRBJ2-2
CASSALMSGELFF
TGTGCCAGCAGTGCATTGATGTCTGGGGAGCTGTTTTTT
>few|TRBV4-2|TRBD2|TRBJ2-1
CASSSWTSGGRDNEQFF
TGTGCCAGCAGCTCTTGGACTAGCGGAGGGAGAGACAATGAGCAGTTCTTC
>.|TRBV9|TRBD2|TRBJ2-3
CASSASGSSTDTQYF
TGTGCCAGCAGCGCAAGCGGGAGCAGCACAGATACGCAGTATTTT
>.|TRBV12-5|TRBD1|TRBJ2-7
CASGSTGTGAYEQYF
TGTGCTAGTGGTTCCACCGGGACAGGGGCCTACGAGCAGTACTTC
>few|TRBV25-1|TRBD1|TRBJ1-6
CASSVSGQGNSPLHF
TGTGCCAGCAGTGTAAGCGGACAGGGGAATTCACCCCTCCACTTT
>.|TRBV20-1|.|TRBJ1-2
CSALEANYGYTF
TGCAGTGCCCTCGAAGCTAACTATGGCTACACCTTC
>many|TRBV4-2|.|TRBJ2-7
CASEDQTGEQYF
TGTGCCAGCGAGGACCAGACTGGCGAGCAGTACTTC
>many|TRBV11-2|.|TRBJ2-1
CASSLDLMGEQFF
TGTGCCAGCAGCTTAGATCTTATGGGGGAGCAGTTCTTC
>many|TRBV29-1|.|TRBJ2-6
CSVAQSGANVLTF
TGCAGCGTTGCACAGTCTGGGGCCAACGTCCTGACTTTC